Shown below are 14 T cell receptor beta chains from a single sample sequenced in a study of blood T cells in healthy people across ages. A sample-barcoded 5' primer and a J-beta primer mix were used in a second PCR of roughly 7 to 11 cycles. One entry per CDR3 protein results from TCRdb running MiXCR on the 5' RACE reads. Of 800,000 or so distinct CDR3 sequences listed, 20% to 25% are singletons. These data were likewise used in another study, on T cells of mothers and their children.

The specimen sequenced was blood. All receptors come from a boy aged 10-17 years in good health.

The gene calls are TRBV29-1 and TRBJ2-2, with D unresolved. Trimming stripped 7 bases from V and 1 base from J, with 10 bases between. Germline V gives CDR1 SQVTM, CDR2 ANQGSEA. CDR3 size: 13 residues. Here the CDR3 DNA reads TGCAGCGCCTACGCATTGAACACCGGGGAGCTGTTTTTT. Its protein product is CSAYALNTGELFF.

The rearrangement joins TRBV2 to TRBJ2-2, with TRBD1 identical over 11 bases. The germline V gene has CDR1 SNHLY and CDR2 FYNNEI. V shed 6 bases, J shed 6 bases, and the junction held 6 bases outside the gene matches. The CDR3 sequence is 15 residues long. This chain's CDR3 is CASRSGTGGSGELFF. CDR3 sequence (DNA): TGTGCCAGCAGGTCCGGGACAGGGGGGTCCGGGGAGCTGTTTTTT.

J is TRBJ2-7 and V is TRBV4-2; 10 nucleotides agree with TRBD2. With 4 bases clipped from V and 4 bases from J, the junction kept 7 bases outside the gene matches. CDR1 and CDR2 from the germline V gene are LGHNA and YNFKEQ. The CDR3 is 15 residues long. For the CDR3, the DNA is TGTGCCAGCAGCCCCCTAGCGGGAGCACGATACGAGCAGTACTTC. Its translation: CASSPLAGARYEQYF.

There are a few counts of this clonotype. The chain recombines TRBV29-1 with TRBJ2-7; the D gene is possibly TRBD1 (6 bases). The ends were cut back, 6 bases at V and 0 bases at J, with 15 bases in the middle. The CDR3 extends over 14 amino acids. Germline V gene lookup returns CDR1 SQVTM and CDR2 ANQGSEA. CDR3 sequence (DNA): TGCAGCGTAGCCGGGACACAAAACTCCTACGAGCAGTACTTC. This sequence encodes CSVAGTQNSYEQYF.

This clonotype was found a few times. This chain connects TRBV7-2 to TRBJ2-3; maybe TRBD1 (5 bases). The CDR3 is 16 residues long. Germline V gives CDR1 SGHTA, CDR2 FQGNSA. V lost 2 bases and J 0 bases, leaving 12 bases between the germline ends. CDR3 nucleotide sequence: TGTGCCAGCAGCTTATCTCCAGGGCTAAGCACAGATACGCAGTATTTT. It codes for CASSLSPGLSTDTQYF.

This clonotype was seen a few times. The chain links TRBV15 to TRBJ2-5, with D possibly being TRBD1 or TRBD2 (5 bases each). Trimming removed 5 bases at V and 4 bases at J, with 20 bases between. This CDR3 has 16 residues. The V gene's germline CDR1 is LNHNV and CDR2 YYDKDF (reference sequence). CDR3 nucleotides: TGTGCCACCAGCTTTGCCGGGACCGTCCGACCAGAGACCCAGTACTTC. It is translated as CATSFAGTVRPETQYF.

This clonotype was recorded a few times. The chain links TRBV7-2 to TRBJ2-7; tentative D call: TRBD1 (6 bases). The germline V and J ends were trimmed by 5 bases and 1 base, with 18 bases remaining between them. CDR1 is SGHTA, CDR2 FQGNSA, per germline. There are 16 residues in the CDR3. CDR3 amino acids: CASSDKGSTGSYEQYF. In DNA form, the CDR3 reads TGTGCCAGCAGCGACAAGGGGTCGACAGGTTCCTACGAGCAGTACTTC. The whole variable domain, filled in from reference TRBV7-2 and TRBJ2-7, reads GAGVSQSPSNKVTEKGKDVELRCDPISGHTALYWYRQSLGQGLEFLIYFQGNSAPDKSGLPSDRFSAERTGGSVSTLTIQRTQQEDSAVYLCASSDKGSTGSYEQYFGPGTRLTVT.

This chain joins TRBV6-2 or TRBV6-3 and TRBJ2-5; 8 nucleotides align to TRBD1. CDR1 is MNHEY, CDR2 SVGEGT, per germline. The CDR3 loop spans 14 amino acids. J lost 3 bases, V lost 6 bases, and 6 bases had no gene match. As DNA, the CDR3 is TGTGCCAGCAGACCCCCGGGACAGGAAGAGACCCAGTACTTC. Its translation is CASRPPGQEETQYF.

V and J are TRBV7-2 and TRBJ1-5; perhaps TRBD1 as D (5 bases). V was cut by 7 bases and J by 9 bases, with 16 bases left in between. There are 13 residues in the CDR3. Per the germline V gene, CDR1 is SGHTA and CDR2 is FQGNSA. The DNA of the CDR3 is TGTGCCAGCAACCCCCGCGAGGGGACGCCCCAGCATTTT. This codes for CASNPREGTPQHF.

The V gene is TRBV7-9, the J gene TRBJ2-1; D is unclear. Germline assignment: CDR1 SEHNR and CDR2 FQNEAQ (reference sequence). This CDR3 is 14 amino acids long. V was clipped by 2 bases and J by 12 bases, with 17 bases between them. Written as DNA, the CDR3 is TGTGCCAGCAGCTTACGTACTTTACCCCTGGGGCAGTTCTTC. Its translation is CASSLRTLPLGQFF.

The rearrangement uses TRBV5-1 and TRBJ1-5; maybe TRBD1 (6 bases). The V end lost 3 bases, the J end lost 7 bases, and 11 bases lay between the germline ends. Germline V gene sequence: CDR1 SGHRS, CDR2 YFSETQ. The CDR3 is 13 residues long. In DNA form, the CDR3 reads TGCGCCAGCAGCTCCAGGGGCGGGCAGCCCCAGCATTTT. Translated: CASSSRGGQPQHF.

This clonotype was seen more than once but under ten times. The chain combines TRBV24-1 with TRBJ2-5; TRBD2 aligns across 9 bases. CDR3 length: 16 amino acids. The germline V gene encodes CDR1 KGHDR and CDR2 SFDVKD. With V trimmed by 4 bases and J by 5 bases, 10 bases remained unmatched. This CDR3 is CATSDPSKSGGETQYF. The CDR3 DNA follows: TGTGCCACCAGTGACCCCTCTAAAAGCGGGGGGGAGACCCAGTACTTC.

This chain links TRBV29-1 with TRBJ2-3; tentatively, D is TRBD1 (6 bases). Looked up from germline, CDR1 is SQVTM and CDR2 is ANQGSEA. This CDR3 is 12 amino acids long. V shed 4 bases and J shed 4 bases, with 9 bases lying between them. The CDR3: CSVAQGPDTQYF. The CDR3 bases are TGCAGCGTTGCCCAGGGGCCAGATACGCAGTATTTT.

This clonotype was detected only a few times. The V call is TRBV27, the J call TRBJ1-2; tentatively, D is TRBD1 (5 bases). Trimming removed 4 bases at V and 5 bases at J, with 8 bases between. CDR3 length: 12 amino acids. Germline CDR1 reads MNHEY; CDR2 reads SMNVEV (reference sequence). CDR3 nucleotide sequence: TGTGCCAGCAGTTCAGGGATGTATGGCTACACCTTC. Its translation is CASSSGMYGYTF.